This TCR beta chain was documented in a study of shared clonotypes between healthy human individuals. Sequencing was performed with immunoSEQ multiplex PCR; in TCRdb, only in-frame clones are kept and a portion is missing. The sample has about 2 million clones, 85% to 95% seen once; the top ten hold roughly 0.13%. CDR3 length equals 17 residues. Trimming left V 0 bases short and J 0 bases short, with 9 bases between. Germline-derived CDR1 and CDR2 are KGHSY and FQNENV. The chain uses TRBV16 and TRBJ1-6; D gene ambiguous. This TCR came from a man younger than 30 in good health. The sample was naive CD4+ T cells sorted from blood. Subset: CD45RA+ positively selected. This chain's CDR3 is CASSQSLAASYNSPLHF. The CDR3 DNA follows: TGTGCCAGCAGCCAATCGCTCGCGGCCTCCTATAATTCACCCCTCCACTTT. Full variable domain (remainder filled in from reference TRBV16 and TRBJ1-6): GEEVAQTPKHLVRGEGQKAKLYCAPIKGHSYVFWYQQVLKNEFKFLISFQNENVFDETGMPKERFSAKCLPNSPCSLEIQATKLEDSAVYFCASSQSLAASYNSPLHFGNGTRLTVT.